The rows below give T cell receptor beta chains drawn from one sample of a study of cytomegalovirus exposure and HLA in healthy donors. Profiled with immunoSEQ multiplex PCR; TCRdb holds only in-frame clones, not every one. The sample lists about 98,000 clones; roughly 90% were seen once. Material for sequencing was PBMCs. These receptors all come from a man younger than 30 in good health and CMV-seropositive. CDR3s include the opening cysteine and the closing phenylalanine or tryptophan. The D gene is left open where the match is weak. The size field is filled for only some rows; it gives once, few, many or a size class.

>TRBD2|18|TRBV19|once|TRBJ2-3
CASSRGLAGGFNTDTQYF
TGTGCCAGTAGTAGAGGACTAGCGGGAGGTTTTAACACAGATACGCAGTATTTT
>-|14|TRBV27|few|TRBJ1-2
CASSLSRENYGYTF
TGTGCCAGCAGTTTATCCCGGGAAAACTATGGCTACACCTTC
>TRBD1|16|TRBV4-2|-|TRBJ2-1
CASSQGDRGMDNEQFF
TGTGCCAGCAGCCAAGGAGACAGGGGAATGGACAATGAGCAGTTCTTC
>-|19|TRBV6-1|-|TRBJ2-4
CASSENRGTSRIPKNIQYF
TGTGCCAGCAGTGAAAATAGGGGGACGAGCCGGATACCCAAAAACATTCAGTACTTC
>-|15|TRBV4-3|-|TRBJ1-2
CASSQDTGFVYGYTF
TGCGCCAGCAGCCAAGATACAGGGTTTGTCTATGGCTACACCTTC
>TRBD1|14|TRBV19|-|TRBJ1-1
CASSATGGLTEAFF
TGTGCCAGTAGTGCAACAGGGGGCCTAACTGAAGCTTTCTTT
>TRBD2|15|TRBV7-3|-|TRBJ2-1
CASSSSGGPYNEQFF
TGTGCCAGCAGTTCCTCGGGGGGACCCTACAATGAGCAGTTCTTC
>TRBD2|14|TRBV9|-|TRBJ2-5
CASERGLSQETQYF
TGTGCCAGCGAGCGGGGATTGTCCCAAGAGACCCAGTACTTC
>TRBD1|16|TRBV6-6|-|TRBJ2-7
CASTSYPGGVSYEQYF
TGTGCCAGCACCAGCTACCCAGGGGGCGTCTCCTACGAGCAGTACTTC
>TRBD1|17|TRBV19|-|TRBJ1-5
CASSQNLGDRANQPQHF
TGTGCCAGTAGTCAAAACCTAGGGGACAGGGCCAATCAGCCCCAGCATTTT
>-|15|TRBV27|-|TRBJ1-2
CASSLTGPWNYGYTF
TGTGCCAGCAGTTTGACAGGTCCCTGGAACTATGGCTACACCTTC
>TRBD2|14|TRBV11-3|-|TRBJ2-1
CASRFSGRDNEQFF
TGTGCCAGCAGGTTTAGCGGGAGGGACAATGAGCAGTTCTTC
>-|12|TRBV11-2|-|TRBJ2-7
CASSFSVNEQYF
TGTGCCAGCAGCTTTTCGGTCAACGAGCAGTACTTC
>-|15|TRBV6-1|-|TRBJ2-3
CASSGVGGRGDTQYF
TGTGCCAGCAGTGGGGTGGGAGGAAGAGGAGATACGCAGTATTTT
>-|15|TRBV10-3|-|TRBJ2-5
CAISESGLIQETQYF
TGTGCCATCAGTGAGTCGGGGCTGATTCAAGAGACCCAGTACTTC
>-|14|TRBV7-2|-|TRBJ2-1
CASSSPGGWDEQFF
TGTGCCAGCAGCTCCCCGGGGGGCTGGGATGAGCAGTTCTTC
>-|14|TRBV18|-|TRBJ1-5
CASSLGRGNQPQHF
TGTGCCAGCTCACTCGGACGGGGGAATCAGCCCCAGCATTTT
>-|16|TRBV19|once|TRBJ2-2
CASSFSRGKNTGELFF
TGTGCCAGTAGTTTTTCGCGGGGAAAGAACACCGGGGAGCTGTTTTTT
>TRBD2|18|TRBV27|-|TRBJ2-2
CASSLSPSGGPNTGELFF
TGTGCCAGCAGTTTATCCCCTAGCGGGGGCCCGAACACCGGGGAGCTGTTTTTT
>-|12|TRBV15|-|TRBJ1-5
CATSRDRSAQHF
TGTGCCACCAGCAGAGATCGTTCAGCCCAGCATTTT
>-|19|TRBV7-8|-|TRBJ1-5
CASSLEWGGFEPPDQPQHF
TGTGCCAGCAGCTTAGAGTGGGGAGGGTTTGAACCCCCGGATCAGCCCCAGCATTTT
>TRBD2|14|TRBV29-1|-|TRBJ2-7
CSALLRGASYEQYF
TGCAGCGCCCTTCTGCGGGGGGCCTCCTACGAGCAGTACTTC
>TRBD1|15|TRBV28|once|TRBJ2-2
CASRLGQGVTGELFF
TGTGCCAGCAGGCTGGGACAGGGGGTCACCGGGGAGCTGTTTTTT
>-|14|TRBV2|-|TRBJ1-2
CASISARTNYGYTF
TGTGCCAGCATTTCGGCCAGGACTAACTATGGCTACACCTTC
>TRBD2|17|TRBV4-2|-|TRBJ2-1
CASSQSTSGRSYNEQFF
TGTGCCAGCAGCCAGAGCACTAGCGGACGCTCCTACAATGAGCAGTTCTTC
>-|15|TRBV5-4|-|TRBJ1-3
CASSRGGTSGNTIYF
TGTGCCAGCAGCCGGGGGGGAACCTCTGGAAACACCATATATTTT
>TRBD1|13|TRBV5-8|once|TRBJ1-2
CASSLWTGLGYTF
TGTGCCAGCAGCTTATGGACAGGTCTTGGCTACACCTTC
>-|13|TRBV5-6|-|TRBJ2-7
CASSLASGYEQYF
TGTGCCAGCAGCTTGGCCTCGGGGTACGAGCAGTACTTC
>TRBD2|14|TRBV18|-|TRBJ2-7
CASSQTSGSYEQYF
TGTGCCAGCTCACAGACTAGCGGCTCCTACGAGCAGTACTTC
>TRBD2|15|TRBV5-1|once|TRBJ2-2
CASSSGTRNTGELFF
TGCGCCAGCAGCTCCGGGACTAGAAACACCGGGGAGCTGTTTTTT
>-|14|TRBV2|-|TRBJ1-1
CASSEAARNTEAFF
TGTGCCAGCAGTGAGGCAGCTAGGAACACTGAAGCTTTCTTT
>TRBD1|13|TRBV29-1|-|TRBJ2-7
CSVKQGEIDEQYF
TGCAGCGTAAAACAGGGGGAAATTGACGAGCAGTACTTC
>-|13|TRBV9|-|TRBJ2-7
CASSARGGYEQYF
TGTGCCAGCAGCGCCAGGGGCGGCTACGAGCAGTACTTC
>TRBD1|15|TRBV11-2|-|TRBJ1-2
CASSLEVGQGYGYTF
TGTGCCAGCAGCTTAGAAGTCGGACAGGGGTATGGCTACACCTTC
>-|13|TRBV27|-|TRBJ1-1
CASSPRGNTEAFF
TGTGCCAGCAGTCCCCGGGGGAACACTGAAGCTTTCTTT
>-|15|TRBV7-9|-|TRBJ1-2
CASSLGWSQYNGYTF
TGTGCCAGCAGCTTAGGTTGGAGCCAATATAATGGCTACACCTTC
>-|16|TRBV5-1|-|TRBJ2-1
CASSLWAGVAYNEQFF
TGCGCCAGCAGCTTATGGGCAGGGGTTGCCTACAATGAGCAGTTCTTC
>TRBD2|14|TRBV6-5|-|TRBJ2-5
CASRWTSLGETQYF
TGTGCCAGCAGATGGACTAGTCTCGGGGAGACCCAGTACTTC
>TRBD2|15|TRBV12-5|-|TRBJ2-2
CASGDSIAGTGELFF
TGTGCTAGTGGTGACTCAATAGCGGGCACCGGGGAGCTGTTTTTT
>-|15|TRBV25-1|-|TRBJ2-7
CASSELGTRAYEQYF
TGTGCCAGCAGTGAATTGGGGACTCGAGCCTACGAGCAGTACTTC
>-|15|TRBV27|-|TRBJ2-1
CASSPGASRINEQFF
TGTGCCAGCAGTCCAGGGGCTAGCCGAATTAATGAGCAGTTCTTC
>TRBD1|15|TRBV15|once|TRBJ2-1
CATSSDRGLWNEQFF
TGTGCCACCAGCAGCGACAGGGGGCTTTGGAATGAGCAGTTCTTC
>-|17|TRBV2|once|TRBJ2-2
CASSRTGQATNTGELFF
TGTGCCAGCAGTAGAACAGGGCAAGCGACGAACACCGGGGAGCTGTTTTTT
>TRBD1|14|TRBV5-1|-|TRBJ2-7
CASSLGDSSYEQYF
TGCGCCAGCAGCCTAGGGGACAGCTCCTACGAGCAGTACTTC
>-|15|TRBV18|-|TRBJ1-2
CASSPQDTYYYGYTF
TGTGCCAGCTCACCCCAGGACACTTACTACTATGGCTACACCTTC
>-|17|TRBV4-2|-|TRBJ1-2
CASSQKGRAGGVVGYTF
TGTGCCAGCAGCCAAAAAGGCAGGGCGGGAGGAGTAGTTGGCTACACCTTC
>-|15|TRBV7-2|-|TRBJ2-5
CASSSLGGVQETQYF
TGTGCCAGCAGCTCACTAGGGGGGGTGCAGGAGACCCAGTACTTC
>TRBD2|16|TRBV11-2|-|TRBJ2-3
CASSSRLAGSTDTQYF
TGTGCCAGCAGCTCTCGACTAGCGGGTAGCACAGATACGCAGTATTTT
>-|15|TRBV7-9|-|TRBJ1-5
CASSSNSRGNQPQHF
TGTGCCAGCAGCTCAAACAGTCGAGGCAATCAGCCCCAGCATTTT
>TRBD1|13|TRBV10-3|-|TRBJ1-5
CAIKDRDNQPQHF
TGTGCCATCAAGGACAGGGACAATCAGCCCCAGCATTTT
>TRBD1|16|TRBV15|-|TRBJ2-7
CATSRDTGQGVYEQYF
TGTGCCACCAGCAGAGATACCGGCCAGGGGGTCTACGAGCAGTACTTC
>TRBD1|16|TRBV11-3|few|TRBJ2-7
CASSLGRQGSSYEQYF
TGTGCCAGCAGCTTAGGCAGACAGGGAAGCTCCTACGAGCAGTACTTC
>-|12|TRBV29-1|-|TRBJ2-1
CSVGTTGNEQFF
TGCAGCGTCGGAACTACCGGCAATGAGCAGTTCTTC
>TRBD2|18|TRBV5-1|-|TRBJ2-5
CASSPFTGSGRARETQYF
TGCGCCAGCAGCCCCTTTACCGGCAGCGGGAGGGCTCGGGAGACCCAGTACTTC